The 24 T cell receptor beta chains below come from one sample, sequenced in a study of T cell responses to AZD1222 COVID-19 vaccine. Sequenced by immunoSEQ multiplex PCR; TCRdb stores in-frame clones only, minus some. The sample carries about 180,000 clones, 88% recorded once. The specimen comprised peripheral blood, sampled on day 0 of AZD1222 vaccination. Receptor source: an adult in good health.

The chain links TRBV18 to TRBJ2-3, with 8 bases matching TRBD1. V lost 6 bases and J lost 2; bases outside the gene matches: 10. CDR1 KGHSH and CDR2 LQKENI come from the germline V gene. The CDR3 runs 16 residues. The CDR3 loop is CASSRDRGETTDTQYF. The CDR3 bases are TGTGCCAGCTCGCGTGACAGGGGAGAGACCACAGATACGCAGTATTTT.

The CDR3 DNA reads as TGTGCCAGCAGCCAAATGACAGGGTACGACTATGGCTACACCTTC. Translating it yields CASSQMTGYDYGYTF. This chain joins TRBV6-5 and TRBJ1-2, with 7 bases matching TRBD1. Trimming cost V 6 bases and J 3 bases; bases outside gene matches: 10. The CDR3 is 15 residues long. The germline V gene encodes CDR1 MNHEY and CDR2 SVGAGI.

This chain joins TRBV2 and TRBJ1-2; tentative D call: TRBD1 (5 bases). CDR1 is SNHLY, CDR2 FYNNEI, per germline. V was clipped by 3 bases and J by 3 bases, with 14 bases between them. The CDR3 runs 15 residues. This CDR3 reads CASSDPFRDDYGYTF. The CDR3 DNA reads TGTGCCAGCAGTGATCCATTCAGGGATGACTATGGCTACACCTTC.

This chain links TRBV9 with TRBJ2-4, with 7 bases aligning to TRBD1. The ends lost 0 bases at V and 2 bases at J; junction bases unmatched: 2. CDR3 length equals 15 residues. The germline gives CDR1 SGDLS, CDR2 YYNGEE. The CDR3 DNA follows: TGTGCCAGCAGCGTAGAGACAGGGTCCAAAAACATTCAGTACTTC. It yields the protein CASSVETGSKNIQYF.

This chain joins TRBV9 and TRBJ1-2, with D unresolved. Looked up from germline, CDR1 is SGDLS and CDR2 is YYNGEE. The V and J ends lost 4 bases and 5 bases respectively, with 18 bases between them. This CDR3 contains 15 residues. The CDR3 sequence: CASSPTDGTAYGYTF. CDR3 sequence (DNA): TGTGCCAGCAGCCCAACGGACGGCACCGCGTATGGCTACACCTTC.

This sequence joins TRBV9 and TRBJ1-1; no definite D call. The germline V gene encodes CDR1 SGDLS and CDR2 YYNGEE. V lost 0 bases and J lost 1, with 10 bases in between. The CDR3 extends over 15 amino acids. The CDR3 protein is CASSVEPAQNTEAFF. The DNA of the CDR3 is TGTGCCAGCAGCGTAGAACCGGCTCAGAACACTGAAGCTTTCTTT.

This clone turned up a few times. The DNA of the CDR3 is TGTGCCAGCAGCCTAAAAGGGAGGCGGTATGGCTACACCTTC. Encoded protein: CASSLKGRRYGYTF. The chain links TRBV13 to TRBJ1-2; D is unresolved. CDR3 size: 14 residues. V dropped 5 bases and J dropped 5 bases, with 15 bases sitting between them. Per the germline V gene, CDR1 is PRHDT and CDR2 is FYEKMQ (reference sequence).

The chain joins TRBV15 to TRBJ1-1; D may be TRBD1 (6 bases). Germline CDR1 LNHNV, CDR2 YYDKDF (reference sequence). With 0 bases removed from V and 1 base from J, the gap between germline ends came to 9 bases. This CDR3 has 15 residues. The CDR3 is CATSRDRGGNTEAFF. CDR3 coding DNA: TGTGCCACCAGCAGAGATCGAGGGGGGAACACTGAAGCTTTCTTT.

This chain uses TRBV11-3 with TRBJ1-3; D possibly corresponds to TRBD1 (5 bases). Germline V CDR1 and CDR2: SGHNT, YENEEA. This CDR3 contains 18 residues. Trimming left V 3 bases short and J 0 bases short, with 18 bases between. The CDR3 DNA follows: TGTGCCAGCAGCTTCTTACCGACAGCCCGGGACTCTGGAAACACCATATATTTT. This gives the protein CASSFLPTARDSGNTIYF.

This chain uses TRBV10-3 with TRBJ1-5, with TRBD1 as a possible D gene (5 bases). The germline V gene has CDR1 ENHRY and CDR2 SYGVKD. V lost 7 bases and J 3 bases, leaving 16 bases between the germline ends. The CDR3 extends over 15 amino acids. The CDR3 region is CAIKGEGLSNQPQHF. DNA of the CDR3: TGTGCCATCAAAGGGGAGGGTTTGTCCAATCAGCCCCAGCATTTT.

V is TRBV9 and J is TRBJ2-2; D ambiguous. The CDR3 is 17 residues long. Germline CDR1 is SGDLS and CDR2 is YYNGEE. Trimming left V 4 bases short and J 0 bases short, with 16 bases between. Here the CDR3 reads CASSPRVHATNTGELFF. DNA of the CDR3: TGTGCCAGCAGCCCCCGGGTCCACGCGACGAACACCGGGGAGCTGTTTTTT.

The genes are TRBV6-4 and TRBJ1-1, with TRBD1 matching over 9 bases. Trimming at V came to 10 bases and at J to 9 bases, leaving 6 bases not matched to a gene. This CDR3 is built from 11 residues. Germline loops: CDR1 MRHNA, CDR2 SNTAGT. CDR3 sequence reads: CATRTGGKAFF. CDR3 bases: TGTGCCACCCGAACAGGGGGCAAAGCTTTCTTT.

This clone occurred a few times. The CDR3 region is CASSPRTSGLSYNEQFF. The CDR3 DNA reads TGTGCCAGTAGTCCACGGACTAGCGGGCTCTCCTACAATGAGCAGTTCTTC. The chain recombines TRBV19 with TRBJ2-1; 11 bases align to TRBD2. With V trimmed by 5 bases and J by 0 bases, 6 bases remained unmatched. The CDR3 is made up of 17 amino acids. Germline V lookup: CDR1 LNHDA, CDR2 SQIVND (reference sequence).

This clone was detected only once. The rearrangement uses TRBV7-2 and TRBJ1-3; 9 bases fit TRBD1. The V gene's germline CDR1 is SGHTA and CDR2 FQGNSA. V lost 5 bases, J lost 4 bases, and 9 bases stayed unmatched. This CDR3 is built from 16 residues. CDR3 sequence reads: CASSPRPGTGGNTIYF. For the CDR3, the DNA is TGTGCCAGCAGCCCGAGGCCCGGGACAGGGGGAAACACCATATATTTT.

This chain uses TRBV27 with TRBJ2-2; D is unresolved. The CDR3 is made up of 15 amino acids. Per the germline V gene, CDR1 is MNHEY and CDR2 is SMNVEV (reference sequence). V was shortened by 8 bases and J by 0 bases, with 13 bases between the two germline ends. The DNA for the CDR3 is TGTGCCAGCCTTTCACCCGTGGCGAACACCGGGGAGCTGTTTTTT. Amino acid sequence: CASLSPVANTGELFF.

The chain uses TRBV9 and TRBJ2-3; 9 nucleotides line up with TRBD2. Germline V CDR1 and CDR2: SGDLS, YYNGEE. The junction had 3 bases not matched to a gene; V was cut back by 0 bases and J by 4 bases. The CDR3 runs 15 residues. The CDR3 protein is CASSVAVAGADTQYF. In DNA form, the CDR3 reads TGTGCCAGCAGCGTAGCTGTAGCGGGGGCAGATACGCAGTATTTT.

This clone appeared a few times. The junction and the germline gene differ at one end; a read error may be behind it. The genes are TRBV3-1 (or the pseudogene TRBV3-2) and TRBJ1-2; D might be TRBD1 (6 bases). This CDR3 comprises 16 residues. In germline, CDR1 is LGHDT, CDR2 YNNKEL (reference sequence). DNA of the CDR3: TGCGACACCTCACAAAACCGCCGGGACAAAGCACATGGCTACACCTTC. Protein sequence: CDTSQNRRDKAHGYTF.

In this sample, this clone turned up a few times. J is TRBJ2-7 and V is TRBV7-9, with D tentatively TRBD1 or TRBD2 (6 bases each). The length of the CDR3 is 14 residues. In germline, CDR1 is SEHNR, CDR2 FQNEAQ (reference sequence). With 3 bases removed from V and 5 bases from J, the gap between germline ends came to 14 bases. In nucleotides, the CDR3 is TGTGCCAGCAGCTTCCGGGACACGGGGGACGAGCAGTACTTC. This sequence encodes CASSFRDTGDEQYF.

This chain joins TRBV5-1 and TRBJ1-2; unclear D gene. The CDR3 sequence is 14 residues long. Trimming removed 0 bases from V and 8 bases from J, with 14 bases in between. Germline V CDR1 and CDR2: SGHRS, YFSETQ. CDR3 protein: CASSLARQEDGYTF. The CDR3 DNA is TGCGCCAGCAGCTTGGCGCGGCAGGAAGACGGCTACACCTTC.

The rearrangement links TRBV9 to TRBJ1-1; tentative D call: TRBD1 (6 bases). Germline CDR1 SGDLS, CDR2 YYNGEE. The CDR3 spans 13 residues. Trimming left V 4 bases short and J 4 bases short, with 11 bases between. The CDR3 sequence: CASSSQGGTEAFF. CDR3 sequence (DNA): TGTGCCAGCAGCTCCCAAGGGGGCACTGAAGCTTTCTTT.

V is TRBV30 and J is TRBJ2-5, with D possibly being TRBD2 (5 bases). CDR3 length: 15 amino acids. V lost 2 bases, J lost 4 bases, and 17 bases lay in between. Germline loops: CDR1 GTSNPN, CDR2 SVGIG (reference sequence). CDR3 sequence (DNA): TGTGCCTGGAGTCGCACAACTAGTAACGGAGAGACCCAGTACTTC. This sequence encodes CAWSRTTSNGETQYF.

This clone has just a few counts. V and J are TRBV9 and TRBJ1-5; D uncertain. Trimming took off 0 bases at V and 7 bases at J, with 14 bases between the two ends. CDR1 is SGDLS and CDR2 is YYNGEE in the germline V gene. This CDR3 is built from 15 residues. The CDR3 is CASSVGVAVGQPQHF. CDR3 nucleotide sequence: TGTGCCAGCAGCGTAGGGGTGGCGGTGGGGCAGCCCCAGCATTTT.

J is TRBJ2-2 and V is TRBV28; no clear D gene. V lost 1 base, J lost 7 bases, and 4 bases lay in between. This CDR3 has 12 amino acids. Germline V gene data show CDR1 as MDHEN and CDR2 as SYDVKM. The CDR3 here is CASSLSLGELFF. CDR3 nucleotide sequence: TGTGCCAGCAGTTTATCCCTCGGGGAGCTGTTTTTT.

This clone was detected once. This chain joins TRBV7-2 and TRBJ1-6; D is uncertain. V gave up 5 bases and J gave up 9 bases, with 14 bases separating them. CDR1 is SGHTA, CDR2 FQGNSA, per germline. This CDR3 comprises 14 residues. CDR3 bases: TGTGCCAGCAGCCCTAGGATGAGGGCTTCACCCCTCCACTTT. Its translation is CASSPRMRASPLHF. Drawing the rest from reference TRBV7-2 and TRBJ1-6, the complete variable domain is GAGVSQSPSNKVTEKGKDVELRCDPISGHTALYWYRQSLGQGLEFLIYFQGNSAPDKSGLPSDRFSAERTGGSVSTLTIQRTQQEDSAVYLCASSPRMRASPLHFGNGTRLTVT.